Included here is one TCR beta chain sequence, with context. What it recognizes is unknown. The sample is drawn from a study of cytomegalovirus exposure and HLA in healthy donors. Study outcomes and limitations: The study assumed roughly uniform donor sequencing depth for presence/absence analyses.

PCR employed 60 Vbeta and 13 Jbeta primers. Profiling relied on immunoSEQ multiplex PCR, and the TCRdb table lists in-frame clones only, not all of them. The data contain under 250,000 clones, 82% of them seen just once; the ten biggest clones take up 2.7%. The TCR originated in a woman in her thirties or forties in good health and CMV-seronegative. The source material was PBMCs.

The CDR3 DNA follows: TGTGCCAGCAGTTTACGGGGTGACAACACTGAAGCTTTCTTT. Protein product: CASSLRGDNTEAFF. This chain links TRBV28 with TRBJ1-1; D remains unclear. The germline V and J ends were trimmed by 2 bases and 2 bases, with 9 bases remaining between them. This CDR3 is built from 14 residues. CDR1 and CDR2 from the germline V gene are MDHEN and SYDVKM.